The sample holds many counts of the clone carrying this TCR beta chain. V was shortened by 6 bases and J by 6 bases, with 15 bases between the two germline ends. Per the germline V gene, CDR1 is DFQATT and CDR2 is SNEGSKA (reference sequence). This CDR3 has 13 residues. This entry is derived from a study of T cells in Graves' hyperthyroidism and ophthalmopathy. TCR beta CDR3 regions were amplified from RNA transcripts. In the first-round RT-PCR of the TCR CDR3, the HTBI primer set was used. TCRdb ran MiXCR on the multiplex PCR reads and lists one entry per CDR3 protein. The top ten clones hold less than 3.5% of a sample with some 580,000 distinct CDR3 sequences, more than 15% of them seen once.

This TCR was recovered from a woman between 40 and 50 years old with Graves' ophthalmopathy. The V call is TRBV20-1, the J call TRBJ2-1, with D unclear. Sequenced sample: blood. The CDR3 DNA reads as TGCAGTGCCCCACGGATGCGAGCCAATGAGCAGTTCTTC. It translates to CSAPRMRANEQFF.